The 25 T cell receptor beta chains below come from one sample, sequenced in a study of cytomegalovirus exposure and HLA in healthy donors. With 60 Vbeta and 13 Jbeta primers, the PCR was carried out. TCRdb keeps only in-frame clones here, not all; method: immunoSEQ multiplex PCR. The table lists under 100,000 clones, about 78% of them singletons. Material for sequencing was PBMCs. The source of these receptors is a man aged 18 to 29 in good health and CMV-seropositive.

The J gene is TRBJ1-5, the V gene TRBV7-9; D not certain. V lost 8 bases, J lost 1 base, and 9 bases lay in between. The CDR3 spans 13 residues. Per germline, CDR1 SEHNR and CDR2 FQNEAQ (reference sequence). The CDR3 nucleotides are TGTGCCAGCCAAGGAGGGAGCAATCAGCCCCAGCATTTT. It is translated as CASQGGSNQPQHF.

The V and J genes are TRBV19 and TRBJ1-2; D is unclear. CDR3 length equals 14 residues. Deletions cut 3 bases from V and 3 bases from J, with 11 bases between. Germline loops: CDR1 LNHDA, CDR2 SQIVND (reference sequence). The CDR3 region is CASSIEGWDYGYTF. As DNA, the CDR3 is TGTGCCAGTAGTATTGAGGGCTGGGACTATGGCTACACCTTC.

J is TRBJ2-1 and V is TRBV29-1, with 7 bases that match TRBD1. J lost 4 bases, V lost 5 bases, and 5 bases had no gene match. Germline values: CDR1 SQVTM, CDR2 ANQGSEA. The CDR3 runs to 13 residues. The CDR3 protein is CSVLSGQYNEQFF. In DNA form, the CDR3 reads TGCAGCGTTTTATCGGGACAGTACAATGAGCAGTTCTTC.

V and J are TRBV20-1 and TRBJ1-1, with 9 bases aligning to TRBD1. V lost 6 bases to trimming and J lost 11 bases; unmatched junction nucleotides: 7. Germline CDR1 reads DFQATT; CDR2 reads SNEGSKA (reference sequence). This CDR3 region has 11 residues. CDR3 sequence reads: CSAVQGANAFF. CDR3 in DNA: TGCAGTGCAGTACAGGGGGCAAACGCTTTCTTT.

The J gene is TRBJ2-1, the V gene TRBV7-2, with 8 bases lining up with TRBD2. Unmatched junction bases numbered 3, after V lost 2 bases and J lost 9 bases. Germline CDR1 and CDR2: SGHTA and FQGNSA. This CDR3 region has 13 residues. CDR3 residues: CASSLRTSTEQFF. CDR3 nucleotides: TGTGCCAGCAGCTTAAGGACTAGCACTGAGCAGTTCTTC.

The count of this clone is one. The chain combines TRBV5-4 with TRBJ2-7, with 7 bases that match TRBD2. J lost 4 bases, V lost 2 bases, and 9 bases had no gene match. Germline V CDR1 and CDR2: SGHNT, YYREEE (reference sequence). CDR3 length: 15 amino acids. The CDR3 region is CASSLDGGGLYEQYF. The CDR3 DNA is TGTGCCAGCAGCTTAGATGGGGGGGGTCTTTACGAGCAGTACTTC.

The V call is TRBV5-8, the J call TRBJ2-7; tentatively, D is TRBD2 (5 bases). Germline CDR1 reads SGHTS; CDR2 reads YDEGEE. Trimming removed 7 bases at V and 2 bases at J, with 16 bases between. The CDR3 consists of 14 residues. The CDR3 loop reads CASRFREAAYEQYF. The CDR3 DNA is TGTGCCAGCCGATTCCGGGAAGCCGCCTACGAGCAGTACTTC.

The rearrangement links TRBV6-1 to TRBJ2-7, with 8 bases identical to TRBD1. This CDR3 has 13 residues. Germline assignment: CDR1 MNHNS and CDR2 SASEGT. V was clipped by 6 bases and J by 2 bases; unmatched bases: 3. The CDR3, as DNA: TGTGCCAGCAGACAGGGGGGTACCTACGAGCAGTACTTC. Residues: CASRQGGTYEQYF.

This clone was recorded a few times. V is TRBV9 and J is TRBJ2-3; tentatively, D is TRBD2 (5 bases). Germline V gene sequence: CDR1 SGDLS, CDR2 YYNGEE. This CDR3 spans 12 amino acids. V gave up 2 bases and J gave up 9 bases, with 10 bases separating them. The CDR3 nucleotides read TGTGCCAGCAGCGTCGCGGGTTTCACGCAGTATTTT. This gives the protein CASSVAGFTQYF.

Notes on this clone: Different DNA sequences within this sample yield the same CDR3. The chain recombines TRBV29-1 with TRBJ2-3; D might be TRBD2 (5 bases). The CDR3 contains 12 residues. The ends were cut back, 1 base at V and 3 bases at J, with 5 bases in the middle. The germline V gene encodes CDR1 SQVTM and CDR2 ANQGSEA. The CDR3 DNA reads as TGCAGCGTTGAAGGAGGGACAGATACGCAGTATTTT. Amino acids: CSVEGGTDTQYF.

The V call is TRBV2, the J call TRBJ1-1; weak D call: TRBD1 (6 bases). This CDR3 is built from 14 residues. Germline CDR1 is SNHLY and CDR2 is FYNNEI. Trimming removed 6 bases from V and 1 base from J, with 12 bases in between. In DNA form, the CDR3 reads TGTGCCAGCAGCGACGTGGACAGGAACACTGAAGCTTTCTTT. Its translation: CASSDVDRNTEAFF.

V and J are TRBV5-1 and TRBJ2-5; no definite D call. This CDR3 contains 15 residues. CDR1 and CDR2 (germline): SGHRS, YFSETQ. V gave up 0 bases and J gave up 2 bases, with 11 bases separating them. The CDR3 nucleotides are TGCGCCAGCAGCTTGGGGGCTACCATTCAAGAGACCCAGTACTTC. Translating gives CASSLGATIQETQYF.

V usage is TRBV9 and J usage is TRBJ2-1; D is unresolved. V shed 0 bases and J shed 8 bases, with 15 bases lying between them. Per germline, CDR1 SGDLS and CDR2 YYNGEE. The CDR3 runs to 15 residues. The chain's CDR3 is CASSVGVGSIYEQFF. CDR3 coding DNA: TGTGCCAGCAGCGTAGGAGTTGGTAGCATCTATGAGCAGTTCTTC.

The rearrangement joins TRBV4-1 to TRBJ2-6, with 7 bases that match TRBD2. The V gene end was trimmed by 6 bases and the J gene end by 4 bases; junction bases not matched to a gene: 12. CDR1 and CDR2 (germline): MGHRA, YSYEKL. The CDR3 contains 17 residues. CDR3 amino acids: CASSRLGGTEGANVLTF. The CDR3 coding sequence is TGCGCCAGCAGTCGCCTCGGGGGGACGGAAGGGGCCAACGTCCTGACTTTC.

V gene TRBV7-8 combines with J gene TRBJ1-1; D perhaps matches TRBD1 (5 bases). V was clipped by 0 bases and J by 4 bases, with 9 bases between them. The CDR3 runs 14 residues. The germline CDR1 and CDR2 sequences are SGHVS and FQNEAQ. The CDR3 DNA reads as TGTGCCAGCAGCTTAGCGCTCGGGGGCACTGAAGCTTTCTTT. This translates into CASSLALGGTEAFF.

This chain connects TRBV5-1 to TRBJ2-5, with D perhaps matching TRBD2 (6 bases). Germline values: CDR1 SGHRS, CDR2 YFSETQ. The CDR3 runs 14 residues. V lost 4 bases to trimming and J lost 4 bases, with 14 bases between them. The CDR3 loop reads CASSRAGYTETQYF. The CDR3 coding sequence is TGCGCCAGCAGCCGTGCGGGGTATACAGAGACCCAGTACTTC.

The chain is built from TRBV6-6 and TRBJ2-1, with a tentative D call TRBD1 (6 bases). The V end lost 2 bases, the J end lost 6 bases, and 11 bases lay between the germline ends. Germline-derived CDR1 and CDR2 are MNHNY and SVGAGI (reference sequence). The CDR3 consists of 14 residues. The DNA for the CDR3 is TGTGCCAGCAGTTACCCGGACAGTCTCAATGAGCAGTTCTTC. This gives the protein CASSYPDSLNEQFF.

CDR3 sequence: CASSSTGGETQYF. The CDR3 bases are TGTGCCAGCAGCTCGACAGGGGGAGAGACCCAGTACTTC. The chain couples TRBV7-3 to TRBJ2-5; 9 positions match TRBD1. From germline, CDR1 is SGHTA and CDR2 FQGTGA. The CDR3 loop spans 13 amino acids. V dropped 4 bases and J dropped 4; count of bases not matched to a gene: 1.

The rearrangement joins TRBV28 to TRBJ2-7, with 7 bases identical to TRBD2. The junction had 8 bases not matched to a gene; V was cut back by 8 bases and J by 4 bases. Looked up from germline, CDR1 is MDHEN and CDR2 is SYDVKM. There are 13 residues in the CDR3. This chain's CDR3 is CASGRGGSYEQYF. The DNA for the CDR3 is TGTGCCAGCGGGAGGGGAGGCTCTTACGAGCAGTACTTC.

The V and J genes are TRBV2 and TRBJ2-1, with 8 bases identical to TRBD2. The ends lost 6 bases at V and 4 bases at J; junction bases unmatched: 5. Germline lookup yields CDR1 SNHLY and CDR2 FYNNEI. The CDR3 runs to 14 residues. The DNA of the CDR3 is TGTGCCAGCAGGGCGGGAGGTTCTTACAATGAGCAGTTCTTC. Protein product: CASRAGGSYNEQFF.

In its sample, this clone was seen a few times. The genes are TRBV2 and TRBJ2-1; 11 nucleotides line up with TRBD2. This CDR3 contains 14 residues. Germline V gene sequence: CDR1 SNHLY, CDR2 FYNNEI. Losses at the gene ends were 7 bases for V and 7 bases for J; bases not matched to a gene: 6. The CDR3, as DNA: TGTGCCAGCAAAACTAGCGGGAGAGGAAATGAGCAGTTCTTC. Amino acids: CASKTSGRGNEQFF.

The chain uses TRBV28 and TRBJ2-1; 10 bases line up with TRBD2. CDR3 size: 16 residues. V lost 0 bases and J lost 6; bases outside the gene matches: 5. Per the germline V gene, CDR1 is MDHEN and CDR2 is SYDVKM. The CDR3 region is CASSLWASGSGNEQFF. Written as DNA, the CDR3 is TGTGCCAGCAGTTTATGGGCTAGCGGGAGTGGCAATGAGCAGTTCTTC.

The V and J genes are TRBV28 and TRBJ2-7, with TRBD1 matching 10 bases. Germline lookup yields CDR1 MDHEN and CDR2 SYDVKM. This CDR3 is built from 14 residues. Unmatched junction bases numbered 8, after V lost 6 bases and J lost 6 bases. The CDR3 region has the DNA TGTGCCAGCAGGTCCCCGGGACAGGGGAGCGAGCAGTACTTC. Its translation: CASRSPGQGSEQYF. Drawing the rest from reference TRBV28 and TRBJ2-7, the complete variable domain is DVKVTQSSRYLVKRTGEKVFLECVQDMDHENMFWYRQDPGLGLRLIYFSYDVKMKEKGDIPEGYSVSREKKERFSLILESASTNQTSMYLCASRSPGQGSEQYFGPGTRLTVT.

This clone showed up just a few times. The CDR3 protein is CASSFDLDRTWETQYF. CDR3 coding DNA: TGTGCCAGCAGCTTTGATCTGGACAGGACATGGGAGACCCAGTACTTC. V is TRBV12-1 and J is TRBJ2-5; the table calls TRBD1, which could not be checked here. TRBV12-1 is deemed a pseudogene. CDR3 size: 16 residues.

This clone was recorded a few times. This sequence joins TRBV6-6 and TRBJ2-7; TRBD2 is a possible D gene (7 bases). CDR1 is MNHNY, CDR2 SVGAGI, per germline (reference sequence). This CDR3 has 16 amino acids. V was cut by 4 bases and J by 6 bases, with 22 bases left in between. The CDR3, as DNA: TGTGCCAGCAGTTCCCCCAGGGGAGGGGAGAGTCGCGAGCAGTACTTC. Protein: CASSSPRGGESREQYF.